This paragraph reports one T cell receptor beta chain. This record belongs to a study of blood T cell repertoires in COVID-19. For the study at large: Italy, Spain and the United States were the sources of the convalescent and acute COVID-19 samples. Sources were T cells, B-cell-depleted T cells, or PBMCs; the material itself was cDNA or gDNA.

This CDR3 region has 15 residues. V lost 1 base, J lost 4 bases, and 3 bases stayed unmatched. The germline CDR1 and CDR2 sequences are SGHTA and FQGNSA. As processed by the authors: Scientists estimated how many nucleated cells there were by amplifying reference gene primers. Sequenced by immunoSEQ multiplex PCR; TCRdb stores in-frame clones only, minus some. Clone size and the V and J calls come from that table; the DNA yielded D and trimming. The table lists tens of thousands of clones, around 86% of them singletons, with about a sixth in the top ten. The chain carries TRBV7-2 and TRBJ2-1, with TRBD2 matching 8 bases. Material: peripheral blood. This receptor was obtained from a woman of 80 years or more with active or convalescent COVID-19. In DNA, the CDR3 is TGTGCCAGCAGCTTAGGATCGGGGGGGTACAATGAGCAGTTCTTC. Translating gives CASSLGSGGYNEQFF.